The 23 T cell receptor beta chains reported below all come from one sample, sequenced in a study of OX40 agonist ivuxolimab in advanced cancers. The protocol was immunoSEQ multiplex PCR, while the TCRdb copy is restricted to in-frame clones and leaves out a portion. The data hold tens of thousands of clones, with around 90% observed a single time. The sequenced sample was CD4+ or CD8+ T cells sorted from blood, obtained in a trial of the OX40 agonist ivuxolimab. The receptors originated from an adult with an advanced solid tumor such as melanoma, head and neck, liver or kidney cancer.

With respect to this clone: Sequence at one end of the junction differs from germline and may be a read error. The CDR3 spells CASSYAGLAGVPTF. Here the CDR3 DNA reads TGTGCCAGCAGTTACGCGGGACTAGCGGGAGTCCCGACTTTC. The chain combines TRBV6-5 with TRBJ2-6; 14 nucleotides match TRBD2. CDR1 MNHEY and CDR2 SVGAGI come from the germline V gene. The CDR3 length is 14 residues.

V gene TRBV10-1 combines with J gene TRBJ2-2, with 7 bases matching TRBD2. The CDR3 totals 15 residues. The junction had 4 bases not matched to a gene; V was cut back by 0 bases and J by 6 bases. Germline-derived CDR1 and CDR2 are WNHNN and SYGVQD (reference sequence). The chain's CDR3 is CASSESGLDPGELFF. The CDR3, as DNA: TGCGCCAGCAGTGAGTCCGGACTAGACCCCGGGGAGCTGTTTTTT.

This clone was counted once. This chain links TRBV15 with TRBJ2-7, with TRBD1 matching 7 bases. CDR3 size: 15 residues. Per the germline V gene, CDR1 is LNHNV and CDR2 is YYDKDF (reference sequence). Trimming cost V 1 base and J 7 bases; bases outside gene matches: 10. The CDR3 protein is CATSRADRDFAEQYF. DNA for the CDR3: TGTGCCACCAGCAGAGCAGACAGGGATTTTGCAGAGCAGTACTTC.

This clone was seen a few times. For the CDR3, the DNA is TGTGCCAGCAAACCAGGCGCGAACACCGGGGAGCTGTTTTTT. Residues: CASKPGANTGELFF. This chain uses TRBV28 with TRBJ2-2; no clear D gene. CDR1 is MDHEN and CDR2 is SYDVKM in the germline V gene. The CDR3 contains 14 residues. V gave up 7 bases and J gave up 0 bases, with 9 bases separating them.

The chain is built from TRBV7-9 and TRBJ1-2; D gene uncertain. This CDR3 region has 11 residues. With 3 bases removed from V and 8 bases from J, the gap between germline ends came to 7 bases. The germline V gene encodes CDR1 SEHNR and CDR2 FQNEAQ (reference sequence). CDR3 protein: CASSLDRGYTF. DNA for the CDR3: TGTGCCAGCAGCTTGGATCGAGGCTACACCTTC.

This clone was picked up one time. This chain connects TRBV6-5 to TRBJ1-6; the D gene is possibly TRBD1 (5 bases). This CDR3 has 15 residues. Germline CDR1 is MNHEY and CDR2 is SVGAGI. Trimming stripped 2 bases from V and 9 bases from J, with 14 bases between. The CDR3 DNA reads TGTGCCAGCAGTTACGGGCAGGTTGGGGGTTCACCCCTCCACTTT. It specifies CASSYGQVGGSPLHF.

The chain combines TRBV7-9 with TRBJ2-1; 11 positions agree with TRBD2. The germline gives CDR1 SEHNR, CDR2 FQNEAQ (reference sequence). J lost 7 bases, V lost 2 bases, and 7 bases had no gene match. The CDR3 sequence is 16 residues long. The CDR3 region is CASSLTTSGGRNEQFF. The CDR3 DNA reads as TGTGCCAGCAGCTTAACAACTAGCGGGGGTAGGAATGAGCAGTTCTTC.

V and J are TRBV10-3 and TRBJ1-2, with D tentatively TRBD1 (6 bases). Trimming stripped 3 bases from V and 0 bases from J, with 11 bases between. Germline values: CDR1 ENHRY, CDR2 SYGVKD. This CDR3 is 15 amino acids long. The CDR3 region is CAISDTGTPNYGYTF. The DNA for the CDR3 is TGTGCCATCAGTGATACCGGGACACCTAACTATGGCTACACCTTC.

V is TRBV11-2 and J is TRBJ2-7; no clear D. Per the germline V gene, CDR1 is SGHAT and CDR2 is FQNNGV. The length of the CDR3 is 15 residues. V lost 3 bases, J lost 0 bases, and 12 bases lay in between. Here the CDR3 DNA reads TGTGCCAGCAGCTTTCTTCGCCTGGGCTCCTACGAGCAGTACTTC. It translates to CASSFLRLGSYEQYF. Drawing the rest from reference TRBV11-2 and TRBJ2-7, the complete variable domain is EAGVAQSPRYKIIEKRQSVAFWCNPISGHATLYWYQQILGQGPKLLIQFQNNGVVDDSQLPKDRFSAERLKGVDSTLKIQPAKLEDSAVYLCASSFLRLGSYEQYFGPGTRLTVT.

The chain couples TRBV5-5 to TRBJ1-2; unclear D gene. V was pared by 0 bases and J by 7 bases, with 7 bases between. The CDR3 is made up of 12 amino acids. The germline gives CDR1 SGHKS, CDR2 YYEKEE (reference sequence). The CDR3 region is CASSLAVSGYTF. CDR3 in DNA: TGTGCCAGCAGCTTGGCGGTGAGTGGCTACACCTTC.

CDR3 protein: CASSLVSSNTEAFF. In nucleotides, the CDR3 is TGTGCCAGCAGTTTAGTTTCCAGTAACACTGAAGCTTTCTTT. This chain joins TRBV27 and TRBJ1-1, with no clear D. The CDR3 contains 14 residues. CDR1 and CDR2 from the germline V gene are MNHEY and SMNVEV (reference sequence). Trimming removed 2 bases at V and 2 bases at J, with 9 bases between.

CDR3 nucleotides: TGTGCCAGCAGTTCCCAGTCTCGTAACGAGCAGTACTTC. This translates into CASSSQSRNEQYF. The rearrangement links TRBV2 to TRBJ2-7; no clear D. Between the trimmed V and J ends, which lost 5 bases and 5 bases, there was a span of 13 bases. The CDR3 contains 13 residues. Germline values: CDR1 SNHLY, CDR2 FYNNEI.

To note about this clone: A junction boundary mismatches the germline segment, possibly from a read error. The rearrangement uses TRBV28 and TRBJ1-4; D is uncertain. This CDR3 contains 14 residues. The germline CDR1 and CDR2 sequences are MDHEN and SYDVKM. Here the CDR3 DNA reads TGTGCCAGCACTTTAGGGACAACTAATGAAAAACTGTTTTTT. Translating it yields CASTLGTTNEKLFF.

The gene calls are TRBV5-1 and TRBJ2-3, with unresolved D. CDR1 is SGHRS, CDR2 YFSETQ, per germline. The CDR3 consists of 16 residues. V shed 0 bases and J shed 1 base, with 12 bases lying between them. The CDR3 protein is CASSLGLRQGTDTQYF. The DNA of the CDR3 is TGCGCCAGCAGCTTGGGCCTCCGGCAGGGCACAGATACGCAGTATTTT.

This chain links TRBV6-1 with TRBJ2-3; D may be TRBD2 (6 bases). CDR1 MNHNS and CDR2 SASEGT come from the germline V gene. The CDR3 contains 15 residues. V was shortened by 8 bases and J by 4 bases, with 19 bases between the two germline ends. CDR3 sequence reads: CASGAEGLTADTQYF. The CDR3 DNA follows: TGTGCCAGCGGGGCGGAGGGGTTGACGGCAGATACGCAGTATTTT.

This chain links TRBV5-6 with TRBJ1-6; D is perhaps TRBD1 (5 bases). The V end lost 1 base, the J end lost 5 bases, and 13 bases lay between the germline ends. This CDR3 contains 16 residues. The germline V gene has CDR1 SGHDT and CDR2 YYEEEE. CDR3 coding DNA: TGTGCCAGCAGCTTGATCCGGGGCTCAAATAATTCACCCCTCCACTTT. Amino acid sequence: CASSLIRGSNNSPLHF.

The V gene is TRBV18, the J gene TRBJ1-2; D gene ambiguous. Per germline, CDR1 KGHSH and CDR2 LQKENI. This CDR3 has 15 amino acids. Trimming removed 0 bases from V and 0 bases from J, with 8 bases in between. CDR3 amino acids: CASSPPQTTNYGYTF. Written as DNA, the CDR3 is TGTGCCAGCTCACCACCCCAGACAACTAACTATGGCTACACCTTC.

The V and J genes are TRBV5-4 and TRBJ2-5; TRBD2 agrees at 10 bases. The length of the CDR3 is 15 residues. Germline lookup yields CDR1 SGHNT and CDR2 YYREEE (reference sequence). The V and J ends lost 4 bases and 3 bases, in that order; junction bases with no gene match: 6. CDR3 in amino acids: CASSRSGLAEETQYF. The CDR3 DNA sequence: TGTGCCAGCAGCCGATCAGGACTAGCGGAAGAGACCCAGTACTTC.

The chain employs TRBV28 and TRBJ1-6; 9 bases fit TRBD1. The germline gives CDR1 MDHEN, CDR2 SYDVKM. With V trimmed by 6 bases and J by 9 bases, 3 bases remained unmatched. The CDR3 totals 13 residues. CDR3 loop: CASRWTGVSPLHF. CDR3 sequence (DNA): TGTGCCAGCAGGTGGACAGGGGTTTCACCCCTCCACTTT. The variable domain in full, with the rest retrieved from reference TRBV28 and TRBJ1-6, is DVKVTQSSRYLVKRTGEKVFLECVQDMDHENMFWYRQDPGLGLRLIYFSYDVKMKEKGDIPEGYSVSREKKERFSLILESASTNQTSMYLCASRWTGVSPLHFGNGTRLTVT.

The chain couples TRBV11-1 to TRBJ2-1; possible D gene TRBD1, 6 bases. Germline values: CDR1 SGHAT, CDR2 FQDESV (reference sequence). The CDR3 is 17 residues long. V dropped 0 bases and J dropped 6 bases, with 18 bases sitting between them. The CDR3 region has the DNA TGTGCCAGCAGCTTAGCGATAACAGGGTTTGGTCGCAATGAGCAGTTCTTC. Amino acid sequence: CASSLAITGFGRNEQFF.

The V and J genes are TRBV5-4 and TRBJ2-7; no clear D gene. This CDR3 is built from 13 residues. Germline-derived CDR1 and CDR2 are SGHNT and YYREEE (reference sequence). V was pared by 4 bases and J by 7 bases, with 15 bases between. CDR3 in amino acids: CASSLMDRNEQYF. The CDR3 coding sequence is TGTGCCAGCAGCCTTATGGACCGGAATGAGCAGTACTTC.

This chain uses TRBV14 with TRBJ1-1; D is possibly TRBD1 (6 bases). The germline CDR1 and CDR2 sequences are SGHDN and FVKESK. This CDR3 has 16 residues. Trimming shortened V by 5 bases and J by 0 bases, and 16 bases separated the two germline ends. CDR3 DNA: TGTGCCAGCAGCTTAATCACAGGGTGGGTGAACACTGAAGCTTTCTTT. Protein sequence: CASSLITGWVNTEAFF.

This clone has only one observation. The J gene is TRBJ2-7, the V gene TRBV30; D gene unclear. Germline values: CDR1 GTSNPN, CDR2 SVGIG (reference sequence). V was cut by 4 bases and J by 0 bases, with 10 bases left in between. The CDR3 is made up of 13 amino acids. The CDR3 bases are TGTGCCTGGATGATCTCTAACTCCTACGAGCAGTACTTC. It codes for CAWMISNSYEQYF.